Listed below are T cell receptor beta chains from one sample, sequenced in a study of control samples from healthy donors and cancer patients. Sequencing was performed with immunoSEQ multiplex PCR; in TCRdb, only in-frame clones are kept and a portion is missing. This table holds about 130,000 clones, about 92% found once. Material for sequencing was PBMCs. These receptors all come from a man aged 50-59 years with head and neck cancer. CDR3s include the opening cysteine and the closing phenylalanine or tryptophan. A D gene is named only where the DNA matches it firmly.

J gene | D gene | V gene | CDR3 DNA | CDR3 protein
TRBJ2-2 | . | TRBV5-1 | TGCGCCAGCAGCCCTGATGGGGTCACCGGGGAGCTGTTTTTT | CASSPDGVTGELFF
TRBJ2-1 | TRBD1 | TRBV19 | TGTGCCAGTAGTAAAGACAGGGTAGTCTACAATGAGCAGTTCTTC | CASSKDRVVYNEQFF
TRBJ2-2 | . | TRBV5-1 | TGCGCCAGCAGCTTTTACAACACCGGGGAGCTGTTTTTT | CASSFYNTGELFF
TRBJ2-5 | . | TRBV2 | TGTGCCAGCAGACAGGGTGGCAGGGAGACCCAGTACTTC | CASRQGGRETQYF
TRBJ1-1 | . | TRBV5-1 | TGCGCCAGCAGCTTTGGGTCAGGAAACACTGAAGCTTTCTTT | CASSFGSGNTEAFF
TRBJ1-5 | . | TRBV7-2 | TGTGCCAGCAGCTTAGGTTCGGGGGGCAATCAGCCCCAGCATTTT | CASSLGSGGNQPQHF
TRBJ1-5 | . | TRBV6-4 | TGTGCCAGCGGCGGACAACCAGTGAATCAGCCCCAGCATTTT | CASGGQPVNQPQHF
TRBJ2-7 | . | TRBV11-3 | TGTGCCAGCAGCTTGGGTGGGCAACAGGGATACGAGCAGTACTTC | CASSLGGQQGYEQYF
TRBJ2-1 | . | TRBV4-1 | TGCGCCAGCAGCCAAGACTTAAGGCAGGGGGGTCGGGACAGGCAGTTCTTC | CASSQDLRQGGRDRQFF
TRBJ2-1 | TRBD2 | TRBV5-4 | TGTGCCAGCAGTAGGGGACTATACAATGAGCAGTTCTTC | CASSRGLYNEQFF
TRBJ1-2 | TRBD1 | TRBV4-2 | TGTGCCAGCAGCCCAACAGGGGATTATGGCTACACCTTC | CASSPTGDYGYTF
TRBJ1-4 | . | TRBV5-1 | TGCGCCAGCAGCCCAGGGTTCACTAATGAAAAACTGTTTTTT | CASSPGFTNEKLFF
TRBJ1-1 | . | TRBV4-3 | TGCGCCAGCAGCCAAGCAAGGGGGACTGAAGCTTTCTTT | CASSQARGTEAFF
TRBJ2-5 | TRBD1 | TRBV5-1 | TGCGCCAGCAGTCCGACAGGGGGATATGGGGAGACCCAGTACTTC | CASSPTGGYGETQYF
TRBJ2-4 | . | TRBV5-1 | TGCGCCAGCAGGACCCCCGGGGGCGAAAACATTCAGTACTTC | CASRTPGGENIQYF
TRBJ2-2 | TRBD2 | TRBV9 | TGTGCCAGCGGGGGGGAATACACCGGGGAGCTGTTTTTT | CASGGEYTGELFF
TRBJ2-5 | . | TRBV19 | TGTGCCAGTAGTATAGTTTCGTCGCGTCGAGAGACCCAGTACTTC | CASSIVSSRRETQYF
TRBJ2-5 | TRBD2 | TRBV6-5 | TGTGCCAGCAGTTACTCCTTCGTAGCGGGGAAAGAGACCCAGTACTTC | CASSYSFVAGKETQYF
TRBJ1-4 | . | TRBV9 | TGTGCCAGCAGCTCCGGCCCCCTTGGAAATGAAAAACTGTTTTTT | CASSSGPLGNEKLFF
TRBJ2-7 | TRBD2 | TRBV5-5 | TGTGCCAGCAGCTTGGTGCTAGCGGGGATCTACGAGCAGTACTTC | CASSLVLAGIYEQYF
TRBJ2-6 | . | TRBV12-3/TRBV12-4 | TGTGCCAGCAGCCTCCGGGCCAACGTCCTGACTTTC | CASSLRANVLTF
TRBJ1-5 | TRBD1 | TRBV5-8 | TGTGCCAGCAGCTCCTGGACAGGGGGGATCAATCAGCCCCAGCATTTT | CASSSWTGGINQPQHF